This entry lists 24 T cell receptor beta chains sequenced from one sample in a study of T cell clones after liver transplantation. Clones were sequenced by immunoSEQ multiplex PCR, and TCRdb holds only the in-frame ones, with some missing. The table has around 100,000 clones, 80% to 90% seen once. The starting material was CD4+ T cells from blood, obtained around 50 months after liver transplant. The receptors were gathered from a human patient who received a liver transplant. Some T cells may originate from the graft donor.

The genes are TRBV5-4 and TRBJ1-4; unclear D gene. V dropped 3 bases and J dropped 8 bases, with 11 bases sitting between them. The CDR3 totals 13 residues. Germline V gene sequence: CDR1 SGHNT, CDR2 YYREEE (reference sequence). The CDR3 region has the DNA TGTGCCAGCAGCTCGTGGCATAGCGAAAAACTGTTTTTT. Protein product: CASSSWHSEKLFF.

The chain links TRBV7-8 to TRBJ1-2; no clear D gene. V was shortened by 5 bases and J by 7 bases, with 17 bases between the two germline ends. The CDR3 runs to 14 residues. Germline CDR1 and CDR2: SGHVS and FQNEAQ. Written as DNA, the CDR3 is TGTGCCAGCAGCCCACGGCAGGCTAGGGTTGGCTACACCTTC. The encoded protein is CASSPRQARVGYTF.

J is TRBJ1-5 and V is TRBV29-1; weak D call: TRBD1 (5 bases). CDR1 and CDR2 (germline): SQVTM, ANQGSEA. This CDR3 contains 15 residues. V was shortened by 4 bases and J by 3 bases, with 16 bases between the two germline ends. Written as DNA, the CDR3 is TGCAGCGTTGCCTTAACTGAGGGACCCAATCAGCCCCAGCATTTT. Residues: CSVALTEGPNQPQHF.

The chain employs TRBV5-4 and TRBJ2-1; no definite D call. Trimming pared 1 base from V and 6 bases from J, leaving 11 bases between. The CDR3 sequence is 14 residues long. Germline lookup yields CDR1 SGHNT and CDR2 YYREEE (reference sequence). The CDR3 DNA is TGTGCCAGCAGCTTGCTGGGGATTGGCAATGAGCAGTTCTTC. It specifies CASSLLGIGNEQFF.

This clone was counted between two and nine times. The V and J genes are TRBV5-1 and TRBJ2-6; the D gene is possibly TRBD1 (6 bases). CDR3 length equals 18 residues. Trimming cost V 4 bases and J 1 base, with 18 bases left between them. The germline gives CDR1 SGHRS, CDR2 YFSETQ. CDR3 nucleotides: TGCGCCAGCAGCACAAAGTCGGGACAAGGGTCTGGGGCCAACGTCCTGACTTTC. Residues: CASSTKSGQGSGANVLTF.

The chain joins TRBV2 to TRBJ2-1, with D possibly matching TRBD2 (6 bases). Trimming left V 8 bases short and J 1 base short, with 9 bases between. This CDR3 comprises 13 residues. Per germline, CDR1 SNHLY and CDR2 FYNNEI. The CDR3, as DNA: TGTGCCAGCGGGACTTCGTCCTACAATGAGCAGTTCTTC. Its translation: CASGTSSYNEQFF.

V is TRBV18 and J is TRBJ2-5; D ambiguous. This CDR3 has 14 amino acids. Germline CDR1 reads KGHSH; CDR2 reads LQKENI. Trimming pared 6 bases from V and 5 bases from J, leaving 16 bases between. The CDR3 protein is CASSPTSTSETQYF. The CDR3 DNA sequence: TGTGCCAGCTCTCCTACATCTACTTCCGAGACCCAGTACTTC.

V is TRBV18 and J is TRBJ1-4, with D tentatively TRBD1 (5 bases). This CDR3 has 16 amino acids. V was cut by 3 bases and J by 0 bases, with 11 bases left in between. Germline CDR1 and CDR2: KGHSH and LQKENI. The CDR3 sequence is CASSPWGGATNEKLFF. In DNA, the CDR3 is TGTGCCAGCTCACCCTGGGGGGGGGCAACTAATGAAAAACTGTTTTTT.

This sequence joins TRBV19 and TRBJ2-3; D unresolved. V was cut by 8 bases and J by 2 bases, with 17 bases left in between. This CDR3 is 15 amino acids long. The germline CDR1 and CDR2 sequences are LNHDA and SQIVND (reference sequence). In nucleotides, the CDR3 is TGTGCCAGTCGTTCTGGGCTTCTCCCCACAGATACGCAGTATTTT. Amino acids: CASRSGLLPTDTQYF.

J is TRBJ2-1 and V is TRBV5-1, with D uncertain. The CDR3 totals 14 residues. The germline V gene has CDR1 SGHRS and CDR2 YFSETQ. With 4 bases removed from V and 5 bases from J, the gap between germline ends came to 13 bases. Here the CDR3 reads CASSTADVNNEQFF. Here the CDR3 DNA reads TGCGCCAGCAGCACAGCCGACGTCAACAATGAGCAGTTCTTC.

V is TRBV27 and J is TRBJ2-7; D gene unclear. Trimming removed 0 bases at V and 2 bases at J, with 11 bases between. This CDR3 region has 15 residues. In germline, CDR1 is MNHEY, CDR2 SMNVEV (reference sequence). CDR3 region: CASSLSGYRAYEQYF. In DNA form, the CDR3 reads TGTGCCAGCAGTTTATCGGGGTATAGGGCCTACGAGCAGTACTTC.

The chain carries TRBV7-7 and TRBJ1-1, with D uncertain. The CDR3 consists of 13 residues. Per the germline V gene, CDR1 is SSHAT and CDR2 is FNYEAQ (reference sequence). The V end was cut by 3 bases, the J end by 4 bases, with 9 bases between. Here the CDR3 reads CASSLALGTEAFF. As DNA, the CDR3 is TGTGCCAGCAGCTTGGCGTTGGGCACTGAAGCTTTCTTT.

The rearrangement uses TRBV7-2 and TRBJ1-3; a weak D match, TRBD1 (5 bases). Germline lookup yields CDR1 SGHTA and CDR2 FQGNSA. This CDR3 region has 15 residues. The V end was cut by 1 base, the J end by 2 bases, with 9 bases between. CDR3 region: CASSLEGAPGNTIYF. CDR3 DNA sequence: TGTGCCAGCAGCTTAGAAGGGGCCCCTGGAAACACCATATATTTT. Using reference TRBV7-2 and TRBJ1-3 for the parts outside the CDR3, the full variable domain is GAGVSQSPSNKVTEKGKDVELRCDPISGHTALYWYRQSLGQGLEFLIYFQGNSAPDKSGLPSDRFSAERTGGSVSTLTIQRTQQEDSAVYLCASSLEGAPGNTIYFGEGSWLTVV.

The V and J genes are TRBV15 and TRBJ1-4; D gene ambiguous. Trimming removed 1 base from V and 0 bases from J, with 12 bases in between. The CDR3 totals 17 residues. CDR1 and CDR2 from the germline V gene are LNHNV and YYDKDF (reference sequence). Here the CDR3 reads CATSRGRAEPTNEKLFF. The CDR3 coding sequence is TGTGCCACCAGCAGAGGGCGGGCCGAGCCAACTAATGAAAAACTGTTTTTT.

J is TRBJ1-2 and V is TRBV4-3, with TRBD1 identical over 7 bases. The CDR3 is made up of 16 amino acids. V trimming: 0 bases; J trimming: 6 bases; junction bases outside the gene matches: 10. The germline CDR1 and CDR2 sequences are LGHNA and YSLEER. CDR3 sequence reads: CASSQEVATGQNGYTF. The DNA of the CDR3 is TGCGCCAGCAGCCAAGAGGTGGCGACAGGGCAAAATGGCTACACCTTC.

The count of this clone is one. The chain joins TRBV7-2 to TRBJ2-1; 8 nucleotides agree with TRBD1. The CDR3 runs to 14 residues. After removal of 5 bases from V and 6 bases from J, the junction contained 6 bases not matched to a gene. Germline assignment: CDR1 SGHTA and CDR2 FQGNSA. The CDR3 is CASSRDRGSNEQFF. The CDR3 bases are TGTGCCAGCAGCCGCGACAGGGGAAGCAATGAGCAGTTCTTC.

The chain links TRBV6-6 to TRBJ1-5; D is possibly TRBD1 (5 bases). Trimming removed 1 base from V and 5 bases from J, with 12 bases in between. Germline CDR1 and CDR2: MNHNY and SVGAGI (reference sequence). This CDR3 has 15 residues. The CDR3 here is CASSYLGGSHQPQHF. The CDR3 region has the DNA TGTGCCAGCAGTTACTTGGGGGGATCTCATCAGCCCCAGCATTTT.

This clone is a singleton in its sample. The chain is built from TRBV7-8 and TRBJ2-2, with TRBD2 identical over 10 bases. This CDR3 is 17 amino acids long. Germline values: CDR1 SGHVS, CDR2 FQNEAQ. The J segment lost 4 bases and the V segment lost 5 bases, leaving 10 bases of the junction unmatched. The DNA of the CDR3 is TGTGCCAGCAGCCTCCGAGCGGGAGGGCCGATCACCGGGGAGCTGTTTTTT. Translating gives CASSLRAGGPITGELFF.

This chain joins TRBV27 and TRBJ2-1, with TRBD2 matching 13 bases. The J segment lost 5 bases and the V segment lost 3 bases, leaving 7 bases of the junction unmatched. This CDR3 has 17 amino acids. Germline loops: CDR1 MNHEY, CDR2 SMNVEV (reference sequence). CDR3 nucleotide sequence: TGTGCCAGCAGTTTCTCCCAGACTAGCGGGAGGAACAATGAGCAGTTCTTC. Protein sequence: CASSFSQTSGRNNEQFF.

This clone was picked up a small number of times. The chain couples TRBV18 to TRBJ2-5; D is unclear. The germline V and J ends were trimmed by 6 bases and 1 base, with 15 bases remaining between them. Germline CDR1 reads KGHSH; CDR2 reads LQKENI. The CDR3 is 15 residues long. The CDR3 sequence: CASSRRQQIQETQYF. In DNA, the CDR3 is TGTGCCAGCTCGCGCAGGCAACAGATCCAAGAGACCCAGTACTTC.

CDR3 sequence reads: CASTRDRVGYTF. The CDR3 coding sequence is TGTGCCAGCACTCGTGACAGGGTCGGCTACACCTTC. The rearrangement joins TRBV6-6 to TRBJ1-2; 7 bases fit TRBD1. Per the germline V gene, CDR1 is MNHNY and CDR2 is SVGAGI (reference sequence). The J segment lost 8 bases and the V segment lost 7 bases, leaving 7 bases of the junction unmatched. The CDR3 loop spans 12 amino acids.

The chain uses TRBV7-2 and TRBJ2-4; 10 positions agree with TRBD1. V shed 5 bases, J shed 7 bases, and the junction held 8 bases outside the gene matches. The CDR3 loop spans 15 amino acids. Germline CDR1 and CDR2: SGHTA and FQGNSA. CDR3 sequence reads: CASSNLPGQGNIQYF. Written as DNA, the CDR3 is TGTGCCAGCAGCAATCTCCCGGGACAGGGGAACATTCAGTACTTC.

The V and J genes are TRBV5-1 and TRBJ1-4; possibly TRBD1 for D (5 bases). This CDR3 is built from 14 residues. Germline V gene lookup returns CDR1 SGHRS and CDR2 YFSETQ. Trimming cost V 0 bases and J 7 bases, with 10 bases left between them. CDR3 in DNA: TGCGCCAGCAGCTTGGAACAGGACGGTGAAAAACTGTTTTTT. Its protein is CASSLEQDGEKLFF.

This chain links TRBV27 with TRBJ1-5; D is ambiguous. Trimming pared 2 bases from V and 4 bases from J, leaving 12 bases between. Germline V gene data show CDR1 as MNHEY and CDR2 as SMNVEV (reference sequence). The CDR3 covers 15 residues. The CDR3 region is CASSLTPDGNQPQHF. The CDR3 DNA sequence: TGTGCCAGCAGTTTAACCCCGGACGGAAATCAGCCCCAGCATTTT.